The 2 T cell receptor beta chains below were found in one sample sequenced in a study of T cells in Graves' hyperthyroidism and ophthalmopathy. The CDR3 regions of TCR beta were amplified from RNA transcripts. TCR CDR3 regions were first amplified by RT-PCR with HTBI primers. Using its own MiXCR run on the multiplex PCR reads, TCRdb lists one record per CDR3 protein. The sample lists about 640,000 distinct CDR3 sequences, under 25% occurring once. Sequenced sample: blood. The receptors derive from a man aged 25-45 years with Graves' ophthalmopathy.

Only a few counts were recorded for this clonotype. The chain has TRBV30 and TRBJ1-4; no reliable D call. V lost 3 bases, J lost 7 bases, and 12 bases lay in between. This CDR3 is 13 amino acids long. The germline CDR1 and CDR2 sequences are GTSNPN and SVGIG (reference sequence). The chain's CDR3 is CAWSGPGSEKLFF. The CDR3 DNA is TGTGCCTGGAGCGGACCCGGTAGTGAAAAACTGTTTTTT.

This clonotype has only a few counts. The chain joins TRBV3-1 to TRBJ2-7, with D maybe TRBD1 (6 bases). Germline loops: CDR1 LGHDT, CDR2 YNNKEL (reference sequence). CDR3 length: 14 residues. V shed 2 bases and J shed 6 bases, with 14 bases lying between them. The CDR3 region is CASSQQPSGVEQYF. The CDR3 DNA follows: TGTGCCAGCAGCCAACAACCCTCAGGGGTCGAGCAGTACTTC.